This entry describes one T cell receptor beta chain. What it binds is unknown. The CDR3 covers 14 residues. Germline V gene sequence: CDR1 MNHEY, CDR2 SVGAGI. V lost 7 bases, J lost 2 bases, and 4 bases stayed unmatched. Sequencing used immunoSEQ multiplex PCR; TCRdb keeps in-frame clones, though not all of them. The sample includes roughly 70,000 clones, roughly 84% of them seen just once. Unstimulated regulatory T cells (CD4+CD25+CD127-), CD4+CD25- non-regulatory cells, CD4 and CD8 cells were FACS-sorted from thawed PBMCs. The sample originates from a study of Tregs in tolerant kidney transplant recipients. Study findings and constraints: Findings come from small patient numbers and require larger validation. Expanding Tregs on activated donor B cells appeared to best identify donor-specific TCRbeta clones.

This chain uses TRBV6-5 with TRBJ2-7; TRBD2 matches at 11 bases. The sequenced sample was CD4+ T cells from blood. This clonotype was sampled from a human donor in good health. The CDR3 bases are TGTGCCAGCAAGCTACTAGCGGGGGCCTACGAGCAGTACTTC. Translating it yields CASKLLAGAYEQYF.